Described below is a single T cell receptor (beta chain) sequence and its context. The target of this receptor is not known. Base quality data are lacking; no much larger clone is found one base away. Whole blood was collected in K2EDTA tubes by collaborating institutions according to the institutions' own protocols. For TCRbeta analysis, collaborators shipped samples as frozen whole blood, isolated PBMCs, or DNA extracted from either of those sample types. The record originates from a study of blood T cell repertoires in COVID-19 (dated by TCRdb to the early 2020s). In terms of the full investigation: The collaborator samples originated in the United States, Italy and Spain and spanned the acute and convalescent phases of COVID-19. The material from the prospective study consisted of cDNA or gDNA derived from T cells, B-cell-depleted T cells, or PBMCs. Deeply sampled blood TCRbeta repertoires from subjects exposed to, actively infected with, or recovered from COVID-19 were included in the dataset. The repertoires were released in a freely available public database intended as a resource for research on the immune response to SARS-CoV-2. The samples were drawn from the first 160 participants of the ongoing ImmuneRACE study and from some 1,300 subjects provided by 6 global collaborators. Sample metadata almost always included a de-identified subject ID, COVID-19 status, age in years and sex. Where available, HLA class I and class II types were obtained from metadata supplied by the sample provider rather than from assay-based typing. Results and caveats for the whole study, not just this receptor: The amount of clinical and demographic metadata varied by source and participant and was provided uncurated.

The CDR3 holds 14 amino acids from the cysteine to the phenylalanine. The only DNA kept is the CDR3, 42 bases in frame from the first base. CDR1 and CDR2 (MNHNY, SVGAGI) derive from the germline V gene (reference sequence). The V end loses 6 bases and the J end loses 0 bases, and a stretch of 12 bases separates them. The immunoSEQ Assay, a bias-controlled multiplex PCR, was used to amplify TCRbeta CDR3 regions from genomic DNA. As for the authors' bioinformatics: The number of nucleated cells in each sample was estimated from the amplification of reference gene primers within the assay. To quantify the absolute abundance of each unique TCRbeta CDR3 rearrangement, sequence reads were collapsed and filtered. For each sample, productive Simpson clonality was calculated as the square root of Simpson's diversity index across productive rearrangements. TCRdb provides this immuneACCESS table in a form limited to in-frame rearrangements. Some clones are lacking; in checked studies, under half of them reflect an unresolved V gene, and why the rest are absent is not known. V, J and clone size are those of that table, while D and trimming were read from the DNA. The sample records under 250,000 clones, approximately 80% of which are singletons. The ten biggest clones cover about 13% of the sample.

Sequencing used peripheral blood. This clonotype was sampled from a human donor in a cohort sampled during active COVID-19. The chain joins TRBV6-6 to TRBJ2-7, with no confident D gene call. The CDR3 corresponds to CASRELTSSYEQYF. The nucleotides are TGTGCCAGCAGGGAGCTTACCAGCTCCTACGAGCAGTACTTC.